The clone carrying this T cell receptor (beta chain) was picked up a small number of times. Enrollees, about 18 to 95 years old, lived in 24 US areas. These data originate in a study of blood T cell repertoires in COVID-19. Study-level background: COVID-19 samples collected from the United States, Italy and Spain covered acute and convalescent phases. From T cells, B-cell-depleted T cells, or PBMCs came the material, which was cDNA or gDNA.

There are 14 residues in the CDR3. CDR1 is GTSNPN, CDR2 SVGIG, per germline (reference sequence). With 0 bases clipped from V and 3 bases from J, the junction kept 1 base outside the gene matches. The authors' processing: Amplifying reference gene primers gave estimates of nucleated cell counts. Measured with immunoSEQ multiplex PCR; TCRdb has only the in-frame clones, and not every one. D and trimming were read from the DNA, whereas the V and J calls and clone size are those reported in that table. The data show about 200,000 clones, roughly 85% seen once. The TCR comes from a man aged 40-55 years who had recovered from COVID-19. Input material: PBMCs or T cells enriched from blood (not recorded which). This chain connects TRBV30 to TRBJ2-1; the match to TRBD2 covers 8 bases. The DNA for the CDR3 is TGTGCCTGGAGTGTGGGACTAGACTACAATGAGCAGTTCTTC. The encoded protein is CAWSVGLDYNEQFF.